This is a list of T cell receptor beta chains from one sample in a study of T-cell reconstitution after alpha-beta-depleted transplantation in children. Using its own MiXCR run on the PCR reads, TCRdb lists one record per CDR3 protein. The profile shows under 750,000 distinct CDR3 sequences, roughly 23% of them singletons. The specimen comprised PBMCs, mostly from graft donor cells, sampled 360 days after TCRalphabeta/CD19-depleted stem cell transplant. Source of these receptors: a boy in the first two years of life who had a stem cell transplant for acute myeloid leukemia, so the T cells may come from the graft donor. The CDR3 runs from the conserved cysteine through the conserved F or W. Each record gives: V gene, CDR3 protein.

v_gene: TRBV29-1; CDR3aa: CSFPKGLDEQFF
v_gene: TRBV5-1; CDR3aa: CASSLSSGTNYGYTF
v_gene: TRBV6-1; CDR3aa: CASSEWADRSSSYEQYF
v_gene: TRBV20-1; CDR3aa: CSARDSGGRSNEQFF
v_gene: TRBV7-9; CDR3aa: CASSLKTNTGELFF
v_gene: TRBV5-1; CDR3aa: CASSLSTGAGNTEAFF
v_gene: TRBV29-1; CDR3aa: CSGDSSPYTQYF
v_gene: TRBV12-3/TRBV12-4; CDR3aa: CASTPGGSGNTIYF
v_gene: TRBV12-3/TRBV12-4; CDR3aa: CASSLAFGGSGELFF
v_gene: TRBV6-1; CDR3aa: CASSESWEGEQYF
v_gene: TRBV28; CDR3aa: CASRAPAHLQETQYF
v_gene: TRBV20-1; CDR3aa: CSARRQGAGETQYF
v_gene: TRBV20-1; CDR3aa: CSARTGRLQFF
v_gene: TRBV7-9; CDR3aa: CASSFKRGSSYEQYF
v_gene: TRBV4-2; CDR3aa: CASSQLAGGPPSYNEQFF
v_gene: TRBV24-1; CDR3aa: CATSDPRTDRADTQYF
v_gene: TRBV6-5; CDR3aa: CASSYPPGSLNTGELFF